This T cell receptor (beta chain) stems from a study of Graves' ophthalmopathy and Graves' hyperthyroidism. Diagnosis was based on clinical symptoms, serum thyroxine, TRAb, thyroid ultrasound and orbital computed tomography. RNA transcripts were the template, and TCR beta CDR3 regions were amplified from them. Investigators did first-round RT-PCR with HTBI primers, then second-round multiplex PCR. TCRdb re-called the multiplex PCR reads through MiXCR, storing one row per CDR3 protein. The table records around 1.1 million distinct CDR3 sequences, 36% of them present only once. The specimen was peripheral blood or thyroid tissue (not recorded which). The TCR was taken from an adult man with Graves' hyperthyroidism.

Written as DNA, the CDR3 is TGTGCCAGCAGCCTGGGTACAGGGGGTGAGCAGTTCTTC. This codes for CASSLGTGGEQFF. The rearrangement uses TRBV9 and TRBJ2-1; 8 nucleotides align to TRBD1. Germline V CDR1 and CDR2: SGDLS, YYNGEE. Trimming at V came to 4 bases and at J to 9 bases, leaving 6 bases not matched to a gene. The CDR3 extends over 13 amino acids.